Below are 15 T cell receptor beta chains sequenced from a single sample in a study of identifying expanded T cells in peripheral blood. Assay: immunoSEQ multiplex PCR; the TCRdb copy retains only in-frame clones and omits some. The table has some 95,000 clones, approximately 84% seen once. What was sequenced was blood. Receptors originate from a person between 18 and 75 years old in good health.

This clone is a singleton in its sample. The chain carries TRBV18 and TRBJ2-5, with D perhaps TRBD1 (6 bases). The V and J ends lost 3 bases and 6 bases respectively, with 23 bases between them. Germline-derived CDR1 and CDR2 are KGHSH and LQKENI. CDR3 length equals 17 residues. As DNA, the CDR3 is TGTGCCAGCTCACCGAGGGGAGAGGGGGAGAGGCAGAAGACCCAGTACTTC. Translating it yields CASSPRGEGERQKTQYF.

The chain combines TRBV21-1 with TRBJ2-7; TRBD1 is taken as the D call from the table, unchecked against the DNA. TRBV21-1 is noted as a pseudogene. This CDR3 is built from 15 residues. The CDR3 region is CASSKEGTGNYEQYF. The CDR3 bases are TGTGCCAGCAGCAAAGAGGGGACAGGCAACTACGAGCAGTACTTC.

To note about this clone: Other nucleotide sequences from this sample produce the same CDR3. The CDR3 loop reads CASSRNTEAFF. In nucleotides, the CDR3 is TGTGCCAGCAGTAGGAACACTGAAGCTTTCTTT. The rearrangement uses TRBV2 and TRBJ1-1; D gene ambiguous. The CDR3 length is 11 residues. The germline CDR1 and CDR2 sequences are SNHLY and FYNNEI. V shed 5 bases and J shed 1 base, with 2 bases lying between them.

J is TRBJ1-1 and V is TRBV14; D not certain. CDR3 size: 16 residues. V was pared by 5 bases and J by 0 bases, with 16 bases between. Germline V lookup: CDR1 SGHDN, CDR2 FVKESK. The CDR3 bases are TGTGCCAGCAGCTCATCCGACGGCCCGGTGAACACTGAAGCTTTCTTT. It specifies CASSSSDGPVNTEAFF.

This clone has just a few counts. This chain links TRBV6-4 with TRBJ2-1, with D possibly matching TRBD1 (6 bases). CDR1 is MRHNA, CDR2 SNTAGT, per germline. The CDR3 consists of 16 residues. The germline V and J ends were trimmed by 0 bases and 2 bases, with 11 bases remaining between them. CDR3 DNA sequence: TGTGCCAGCAGTGACTCGCCGGACAGTACCTACAATGAGCAGTTCTTC. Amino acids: CASSDSPDSTYNEQFF.

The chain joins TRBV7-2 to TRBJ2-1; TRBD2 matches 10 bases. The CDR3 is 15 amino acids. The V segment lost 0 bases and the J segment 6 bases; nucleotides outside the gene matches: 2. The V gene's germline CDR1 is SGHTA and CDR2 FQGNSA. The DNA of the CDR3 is TGTGCCAGCAGCTTAGCAGCGGGGGGGCTCAATGAGCAGTTCTTC. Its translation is CASSLAAGGLNEQFF. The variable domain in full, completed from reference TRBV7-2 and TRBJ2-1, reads GAGVSQSPSNKVTEKGKDVELRCDPISGHTALYWYRQSLGQGLEFLIYFQGNSAPDKSGLPSDRFSAERTGGSVSTLTIQRTQQEDSAVYLCASSLAAGGLNEQFFGPGTRLTVL.

CDR3: CASWGGLRDTEAFF. DNA for the CDR3: TGTGCCAGCTGGGGGGGGTTAAGAGATACTGAAGCTTTCTTT. J is TRBJ1-1 and V is TRBV6-1, with D tentatively TRBD1 (5 bases). The germline gives CDR1 MNHNS, CDR2 SASEGT. The CDR3 has 14 amino acids. V lost 8 bases, J lost 5 bases, and 18 bases lay in between.

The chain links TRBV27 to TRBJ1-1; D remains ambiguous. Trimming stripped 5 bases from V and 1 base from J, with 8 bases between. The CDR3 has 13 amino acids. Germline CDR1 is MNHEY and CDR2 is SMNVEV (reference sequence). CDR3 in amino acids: CASSRAANTEAFF. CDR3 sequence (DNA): TGTGCCAGCAGTCGGGCAGCGAACACTGAAGCTTTCTTT.

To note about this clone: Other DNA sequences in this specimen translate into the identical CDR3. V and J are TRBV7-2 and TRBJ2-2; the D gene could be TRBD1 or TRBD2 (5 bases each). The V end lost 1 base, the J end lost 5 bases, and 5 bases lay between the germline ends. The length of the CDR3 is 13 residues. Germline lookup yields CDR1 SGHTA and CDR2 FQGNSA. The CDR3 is CASSLGGTGELFF. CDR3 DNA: TGTGCCAGCAGCTTAGGGGGGACCGGGGAGCTGTTTTTT. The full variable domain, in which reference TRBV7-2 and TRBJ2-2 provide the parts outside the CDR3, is GAGVSQSPSNKVTEKGKDVELRCDPISGHTALYWYRQSLGQGLEFLIYFQGNSAPDKSGLPSDRFSAERTGGSVSTLTIQRTQQEDSAVYLCASSLGGTGELFFGEGSRLTVL.

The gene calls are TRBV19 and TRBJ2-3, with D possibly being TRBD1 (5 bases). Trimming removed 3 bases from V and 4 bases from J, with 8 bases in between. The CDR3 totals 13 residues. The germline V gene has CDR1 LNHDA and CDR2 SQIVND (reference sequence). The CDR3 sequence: CASSIQGADTQYF. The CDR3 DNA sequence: TGTGCCAGTAGTATCCAGGGCGCAGATACGCAGTATTTT.

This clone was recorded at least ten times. CDR3 amino acids: CASSSWDRGCYTF. The CDR3 DNA sequence: TGTGCCAGCAGTTCCTGGGACAGGGGATGCTACACCTTC. The genes are TRBV6-9 and TRBJ1-2; 10 bases align to TRBD1. CDR1 is MNHGY and CDR2 is SVAAGI in the germline V gene. CDR3 length: 13 residues. After removal of 4 bases from V and 9 bases from J, the junction contained 5 bases not matched to a gene.

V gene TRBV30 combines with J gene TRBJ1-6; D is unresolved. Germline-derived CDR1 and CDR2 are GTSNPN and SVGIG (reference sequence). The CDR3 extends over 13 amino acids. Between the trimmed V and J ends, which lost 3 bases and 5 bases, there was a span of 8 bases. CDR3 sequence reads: CAWSVRHNSPLHF. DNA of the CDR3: TGTGCCTGGAGCGTTAGACATAATTCACCCCTCCACTTT.

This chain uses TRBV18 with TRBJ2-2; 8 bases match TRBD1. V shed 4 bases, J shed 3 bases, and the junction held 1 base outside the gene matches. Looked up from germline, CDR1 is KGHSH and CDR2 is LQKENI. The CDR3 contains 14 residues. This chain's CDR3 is CASSLQGDTGELFF. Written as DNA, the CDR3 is TGTGCCAGCTCACTACAGGGGGACACCGGGGAGCTGTTTTTT.

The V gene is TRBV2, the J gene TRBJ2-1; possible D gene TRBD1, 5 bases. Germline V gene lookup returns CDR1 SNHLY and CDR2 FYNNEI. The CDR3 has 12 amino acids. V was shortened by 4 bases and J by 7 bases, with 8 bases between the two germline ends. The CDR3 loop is CASSGRQNEQFF. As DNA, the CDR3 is TGTGCCAGCAGTGGAAGACAGAATGAGCAGTTCTTC.

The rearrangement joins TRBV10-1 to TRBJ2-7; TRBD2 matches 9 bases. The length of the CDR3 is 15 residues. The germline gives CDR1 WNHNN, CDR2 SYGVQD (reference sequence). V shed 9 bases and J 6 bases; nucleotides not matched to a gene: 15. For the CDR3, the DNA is TGCGCCAGTGGACGGGCGGGGGGGCCGTTAGGCGAGCAGTACTTC. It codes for CASGRAGGPLGEQYF.